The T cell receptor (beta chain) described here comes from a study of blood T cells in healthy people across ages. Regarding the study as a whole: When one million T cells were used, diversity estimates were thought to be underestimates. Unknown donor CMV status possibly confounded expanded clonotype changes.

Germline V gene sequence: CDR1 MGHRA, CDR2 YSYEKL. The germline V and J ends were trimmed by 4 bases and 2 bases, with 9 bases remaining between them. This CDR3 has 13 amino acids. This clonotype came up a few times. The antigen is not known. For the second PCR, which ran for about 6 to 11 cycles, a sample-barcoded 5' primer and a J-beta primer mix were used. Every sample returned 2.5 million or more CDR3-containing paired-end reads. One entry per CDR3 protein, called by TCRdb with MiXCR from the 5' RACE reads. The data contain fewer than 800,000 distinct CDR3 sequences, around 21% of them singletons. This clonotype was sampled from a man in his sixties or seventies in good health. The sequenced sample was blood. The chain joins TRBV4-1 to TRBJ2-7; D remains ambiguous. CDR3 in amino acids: CASSRERAYEQYF. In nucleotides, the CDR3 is TGCGCCAGCAGCCGGGAAAGGGCCTACGAGCAGTACTTC.